This T cell receptor (beta chain) was identified during a study of control samples from healthy donors and cancer patients. The germline V gene has CDR1 MRHNA and CDR2 SNTAGT. V trimming: 2 bases; J trimming: 4 bases; junction bases outside the gene matches: 3. This CDR3 is 15 amino acids long. TCRdb keeps only in-frame clones here, not all; method: immunoSEQ multiplex PCR. The sample includes more than 100,000 clones, approximately 88% of them seen just once. This clonotype was sampled from a man aged 35 to 55 in good health. V gene TRBV6-4 combines with J gene TRBJ2-5, with TRBD2 identical over 11 bases. Source material: blood. The CDR3, as DNA: TGTGCCAGCAGTGACCCTAGCGGGGGGCTAGAGACCCAGTACTTC. Protein product: CASSDPSGGLETQYF.